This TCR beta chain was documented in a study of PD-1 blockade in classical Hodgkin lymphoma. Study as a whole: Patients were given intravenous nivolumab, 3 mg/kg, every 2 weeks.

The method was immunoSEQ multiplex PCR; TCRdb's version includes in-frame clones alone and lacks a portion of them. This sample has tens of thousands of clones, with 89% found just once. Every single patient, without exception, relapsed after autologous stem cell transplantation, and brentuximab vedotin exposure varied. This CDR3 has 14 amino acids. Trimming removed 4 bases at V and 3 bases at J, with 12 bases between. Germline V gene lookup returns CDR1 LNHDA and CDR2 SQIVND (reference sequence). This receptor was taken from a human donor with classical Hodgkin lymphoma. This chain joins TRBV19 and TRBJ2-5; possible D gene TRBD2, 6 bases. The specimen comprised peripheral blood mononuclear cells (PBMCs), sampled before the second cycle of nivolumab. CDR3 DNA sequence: TGTGCCAGTAGTACTCCCCGCGGGGAAGAGACCCAGTACTTC. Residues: CASSTPRGEETQYF. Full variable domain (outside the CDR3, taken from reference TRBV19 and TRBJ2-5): DGGITQSPKYLFRKEGQNVTLSCEQNLNHDAMYWYRQDPGQGLRLIYYSQIVNDFQKGDIAEGYSVSREKKESFPLTVTSAQKNPTAFYLCASSTPRGEETQYFGPGTRLLVL.